Below, 9 T cell receptor beta chains from the same sample are listed, as sequenced in a study of CD8 T cells in ankylosing spondylitis. Overall study findings and caveats: What seemed typical of ankylosing spondylitis blood was a TCR beta motif built from several highly homologous variants.

TCRdb reanalysed the 5' RACE reads using MiXCR and keeps one entry per CDR3 protein. The sample consists of hundreds of thousands of distinct CDR3 sequences, around 20% of them appearing once. Their antigen targets remain unknown. Sample: blood, either unsorted or a sorted T cell fraction (not recorded which). The receptors were sampled from a male donor with ankylosing spondylitis.

V is TRBV29-1 and J is TRBJ2-7; a weak D match, TRBD1 (5 bases). The CDR3 extends over 11 amino acids. The germline gives CDR1 SQVTM, CDR2 ANQGSEA. The germline V and J ends were trimmed by 6 bases and 2 bases, with 8 bases remaining between them. The CDR3 DNA reads as TGCAGCGTGACAGATCCCTACGAGCAGTACTTC. Amino acid sequence: CSVTDPYEQYF.

This clonotype occurred a few times. CDR3 sequence (DNA): TGTGCCAGCAGCCAAGACGTGGAGAGCAGCGAGCAGTACTTC. Amino acid sequence: CASSQDVESSEQYF. This chain links TRBV14 with TRBJ2-7; no definite D call. The germline gives CDR1 SGHDN, CDR2 FVKESK. The CDR3 consists of 14 residues. V lost 0 bases to trimming and J lost 6 bases, with 12 bases between them.

This clonotype was found many times. The chain recombines TRBV4-1 with TRBJ2-1; D unclear. V lost 3 bases, J lost 4 bases, and 7 bases lay in between. The germline V gene encodes CDR1 MGHRA and CDR2 YSYEKL. CDR3 length: 13 amino acids. The CDR3 region is CASSHPPYNEQFF. The CDR3 region has the DNA TGCGCCAGCAGCCACCCGCCTTACAATGAGCAGTTCTTC.

The chain joins TRBV25-1 to TRBJ2-3; unclear D gene. This CDR3 spans 12 amino acids. Germline CDR1 and CDR2: MGHDK and SYGVNS. Trimming cost V 8 bases and J 6 bases, with 12 bases left between them. The DNA of the CDR3 is TGTGCCAGCGGCATTGGCCCGGATACGCAGTATTTT. It specifies CASGIGPDTQYF.

This clonotype appeared many times. This chain connects TRBV3-1 to TRBJ2-1; D gene ambiguous. Between the trimmed V and J ends, which lost 0 bases and 0 bases, there was a span of 9 bases. The germline V gene has CDR1 LGHDT and CDR2 YNNKEL (reference sequence). There are 16 residues in the CDR3. The CDR3: CASSQDDLSSYNEQFF. In DNA form, the CDR3 reads TGTGCCAGCAGCCAAGATGACCTGAGCTCCTACAATGAGCAGTTCTTC.

This clonotype showed up just a few times. V is TRBV27 and J is TRBJ2-2; 9 bases line up with TRBD2. Trimming cost V 0 bases and J 2 bases; bases outside gene matches: 1. This CDR3 region has 16 residues. The germline V gene has CDR1 MNHEY and CDR2 SMNVEV (reference sequence). For the CDR3, the DNA is TGTGCCAGCAGTTTATCGGGACTAGCAAACACCGGGGAGCTGTTTTTT. Protein product: CASSLSGLANTGELFF.

The V gene is TRBV12-3 or TRBV12-4, the J gene TRBJ1-1; no clear D. The length of the CDR3 is 14 residues. Trimming left V 7 bases short and J 2 bases short, with 14 bases between. The CDR3 reads CASIPLPQNTEAFF. The CDR3 region has the DNA TGTGCCAGCATCCCTCTCCCCCAAAACACTGAAGCTTTCTTT.

Only a few counts were recorded for this clonotype. The CDR3 protein is CASSYGSDEQFF. DNA for the CDR3: TGTGCCAGCAGTTATGGGAGCGATGAGCAGTTCTTC. The rearrangement joins TRBV6-5 to TRBJ2-1, with a possible D match to TRBD2 (5 bases). Germline CDR1 and CDR2: MNHEY and SVGAGI. CDR3 length: 12 amino acids. V was trimmed by 3 bases and J by 8 bases, leaving 8 bases between them.

This clonotype was recorded many times. The chain joins TRBV6-2 or TRBV6-3 to TRBJ2-1; 8 nucleotides align to TRBD1. CDR3 length: 13 amino acids. Germline V gene data show CDR1 as MNHEY and CDR2 as SVGEGT. The V and J ends lost 5 bases and 5 bases, in that order; junction bases with no gene match: 2. The CDR3: CASSPGQDNEQFF. The CDR3 nucleotides read TGTGCCAGCAGTCCGGGACAGGACAATGAGCAGTTCTTC.